This TCR beta chain was retrieved from a study of spatial heterogeneity in lung cancer. Described time point: sample taken at primary tumor resection. The donor group consisted of some 70 patients who had untreated, early-stage non-small cell lung cancer. The authors sequenced whole RNA from tumor, nontumor lung or frozen PBMC without sorting. Germline V gene sequence: CDR1 SGHRS, CDR2 YFSETQ. This CDR3 spans 13 amino acids. Between the trimmed V and J ends, which lost 2 bases and 3 bases, there was a span of 7 bases. Only a few counts were recorded for this clonotype. Its antigen is not identified. A distinct unique molecular identifier was carried by each TCR cDNA molecule. TCRdb passed the 5' RACE reads through MiXCR, listing each CDR3 protein once. Found here are tens of thousands of distinct CDR3 sequences, about an eighth of them singletons; the top ten hold about 57%. General study findings and limits: The study found ubiquitous expanded tumor TCRs in blood more at resection than follow-up.

The TCR was taken from a male donor with early-stage non-small cell lung cancer. V usage is TRBV5-1 and J usage is TRBJ2-3; TRBD2 is a possible D gene (6 bases). The starting material was PBMCs, obtained at surgery. This CDR3 reads CASSFRGTDTQYF. The CDR3 coding sequence is TGCGCCAGCAGCTTTCGGGGGACAGATACGCAGTATTTT.